This T cell receptor (beta chain) is from a study of cytomegalovirus exposure and HLA in healthy donors. Samples came from healthy bone marrow donors. The CDR3 consists of 16 residues. Germline values: CDR1 SGHRS, CDR2 YFSETQ. V lost 0 bases and J lost 0, with 10 bases in between. 60 Vbeta and 13 Jbeta primers were used in PCR. The method was immunoSEQ multiplex PCR; TCRdb's version includes in-frame clones alone and lacks a portion of them. The profile shows about 140,000 clones, 70% to 85% of them singletons. This receptor was identified in a woman aged 40 to 50 in good health and CMV-seronegative. Sequencing was done on a sample of PBMCs. The rearrangement joins TRBV5-1 to TRBJ2-1; D is possibly TRBD1 (7 bases). The CDR3 here is CASSLARDSSYNEQFF. The CDR3 DNA reads as TGCGCCAGCAGCTTGGCGCGGGACAGCTCCTACAATGAGCAGTTCTTC. Based on the CDR3 plus reference TRBV5-1 and TRBJ2-1, the full variable domain is KAGVTQTPRYLIKTRGQQVTLSCSPISGHRSVSWYQQTPGQGLQFLFEYFSETQRNKGNFPGRFSGRQFSNSRSEMNVSTLELGDSALYLCASSLARDSSYNEQFFGPGTRLTVL.